Listed below are T cell receptor beta chains from one sample, sequenced in a study of T cell responses to AZD1222 COVID-19 vaccine. Profiling relied on immunoSEQ multiplex PCR, and the TCRdb table lists in-frame clones only, not all of them. The sample holds around 180,000 clones, around 90% seen once. Material: peripheral blood, obtained 28 days after the second AZD1222 dose. These TCRs come from an adult who received the AZD1222 COVID-19 vaccine. Both conserved end residues are part of each CDR3. Each record gives: clone size, J gene, D gene, V gene, CDR3 DNA, CDR3 protein. The D gene is left open where the match is weak. A clone size is listed for some rows: how often the clone was seen (once, few, many), or a class if it is expanded.

>-|TRBJ2-1|TRBD2|TRBV2
TGTGCCAGCAGTGTGCTGAGCGGGAGGTCCGGTGAGCAGTTCTTC
CASSVLSGRSGEQFF
>-|TRBJ2-2|-|TRBV5-1
TGCGCCAGCAGCTTGCCCGAACAGTCGAACACCGGGGAGCTGTTTTTT
CASSLPEQSNTGELFF
>-|TRBJ2-7|TRBD2|TRBV3-1/TRBV3-2
TGTGCCAGCAGCCAAGCTGGCGGGAGGGCGTACGAGCAGTACTTC
CASSQAGGRAYEQYF
>-|TRBJ1-5|-|TRBV18
TGTGCCAGCTCACCAGACAGTGGGGCTCAGCCCCAGCATTTT
CASSPDSGAQPQHF
>-|TRBJ2-1|TRBD2|TRBV5-8
TGTGCCAGCAGCTTGGCTTCGACTAGCGAGGCCTACAATGAGCAGTTCTTC
CASSLASTSEAYNEQFF
>-|TRBJ1-1|TRBD1|TRBV7-2
TGTGCCAGCAGCTTAGGGGACAGGGACACTGAAGCTTTCTTT
CASSLGDRDTEAFF
>-|TRBJ2-1|-|TRBV7-2
TGTGCCAGCAGCTTACGACTGGCATTCTCCACAGGTGAGCAGTTCTTC
CASSLRLAFSTGEQFF
>-|TRBJ2-3|-|TRBV10-3
TGTGCCATCAGTGAGTCGTGGTCAAGGGGGGCAGATACGCAGTATTTT
CAISESWSRGADTQYF
>-|TRBJ1-1|TRBD1|TRBV11-3
TGTGCCAGCAGCCTGGGACAGGGTACAGATGAAGCTTTCTTT
CASSLGQGTDEAFF
>once|TRBJ1-1|-|TRBV25-1
TGTGCCAGCTCCCCCCCGTGGGACACTGAAGCTTTCTTT
CASSPPWDTEAFF
>-|TRBJ2-7|TRBD2|TRBV5-6
TGTGCCAGCAGCCCGGGACTAGCGGCCTACGAGCAGTACTTC
CASSPGLAAYEQYF
>-|TRBJ2-5|TRBD2|TRBV6-5
TGTGCCAGCACCAAAGCGGGGGTCGCCCAAGAGACCCAGTACTTC
CASTKAGVAQETQYF
>-|TRBJ1-5|TRBD1|TRBV3-1/TRBV3-2
TGTGCCAGCAGCCACTCCGGACAGGGTAATCAGCCCCAGCATTTT
CASSHSGQGNQPQHF
>-|TRBJ1-4|TRBD1|TRBV28
TGTGCCAGCAGTCTCCCACAGGGGGCAGGTGAAAAACTGTTTTTT
CASSLPQGAGEKLFF
>-|TRBJ2-1|-|TRBV7-2
TGTGCCAGCAGCCTCCCGGGTCTAGCAAGCTCCTACAATGAGCAGTTCTTC
CASSLPGLASSYNEQFF
>-|TRBJ2-6|-|TRBV28
TGTGCCAGCAGTTTAAGGGTTGGGGCCAACGTCCTGACTTTC
CASSLRVGANVLTF
>-|TRBJ1-3|-|TRBV4-3
TGCGCCAGCAGCCTTCTTTTGGGGGCTCGTTCTGGAAACACCATATATTTT
CASSLLLGARSGNTIYF
>-|TRBJ2-1|-|TRBV7-3
TGTGCCAGCAGCTTCAGGAGCGGTGAGCAGTTCTTC
CASSFRSGEQFF
>-|TRBJ1-4|TRBD1|TRBV19
TGTGCCAGTAGTATGGGACAGGGAAATGAAAAACTGTTTTTT
CASSMGQGNEKLFF
>-|TRBJ2-5|TRBD1|TRBV11-3
TGTGCCAGCAGCTTAGGGGACAGGTACCAAGAGACCCAGTACTTC
CASSLGDRYQETQYF
>once|TRBJ2-7|TRBD2|TRBV19
TGTGCCAGTAGTATAGTGGGACTAGCGGAAGGAAACGAGCAGTACTTC
CASSIVGLAEGNEQYF
>-|TRBJ2-3|-|TRBV3-1/TRBV3-2
TGTGCCAGCAGCCTTGACTGGCCAAGCACAGATACGCAGTATTTT
CASSLDWPSTDTQYF
>-|TRBJ1-6|-|TRBV27
TGTGCCAGCAGTTTATTAGGGGGTCAAAATTCACCCCTCCACTTT
CASSLLGGQNSPLHF
>-|TRBJ2-7|TRBD1|TRBV5-1
TGCGCCAGCAGCCTCGACAGGGCTAACTCCTACGAGCAGTACTTC
CASSLDRANSYEQYF
>-|TRBJ2-1|-|TRBV14
TGTGCCAGCAGCCAAGAGGGAAGAGGACGTGAGCAGTTCTTC
CASSQEGRGREQFF
>-|TRBJ2-1|TRBD2|TRBV7-9
TGTGCCAGCAGCTCGGTGGGGACTAGCGGGAGTTACAATGAGCAGTTCTTC
CASSSVGTSGSYNEQFF
>-|TRBJ2-1|-|TRBV9
TGTGCCAGCAGCGTAGGGGGTAGCGGAACCTACAATGAGCAGTTCTTC
CASSVGGSGTYNEQFF
>-|TRBJ2-3|-|TRBV27
TGTGCCAGCAGTTTGAGGACCACTAGCACAGATACGCAGTATTTT
CASSLRTTSTDTQYF
>-|TRBJ2-3|-|TRBV4-3
TGCGCCAGCAGCCAAGAGGGGGCTAGCACAGATACGCAGTATTTT
CASSQEGASTDTQYF
>-|TRBJ2-3|TRBD2|TRBV4-3
TGCGCCAGCAGCCAAGAGGCGCGAGGGCCTCGGCGGGAGGGCAGGGGCACAGATACGCAGTATTTT
CASSQEARGPRREGRGTDTQYF
>once|TRBJ1-4|-|TRBV30
TGTGCCTGGAGTACCTCAGGGGCAACTAATGAAAAACTGTTTTTT
CAWSTSGATNEKLFF
>-|TRBJ2-6|TRBD1|TRBV6-2/TRBV6-3
TGTGCCAGCAGTTACTTGAGGGGACAGGGGGCCGCGGGGGCCAACGTCCTGACTTTC
CASSYLRGQGAAGANVLTF
>-|TRBJ1-4|-|TRBV9
TGTGCCAGCAGCGTGTCGGTCAAACTGTTTTTT
CASSVSVKLFF
>-|TRBJ1-5|-|TRBV28
TGTGCCAGCAGTAGGGCCTCAGTCAATCAGCCCCAGCATTTT
CASSRASVNQPQHF
>-|TRBJ2-1|-|TRBV6-5
TGTGCCAGCAGTTACTCCGCGGGGACCTACAATGAGCAGTTCTTC
CASSYSAGTYNEQFF